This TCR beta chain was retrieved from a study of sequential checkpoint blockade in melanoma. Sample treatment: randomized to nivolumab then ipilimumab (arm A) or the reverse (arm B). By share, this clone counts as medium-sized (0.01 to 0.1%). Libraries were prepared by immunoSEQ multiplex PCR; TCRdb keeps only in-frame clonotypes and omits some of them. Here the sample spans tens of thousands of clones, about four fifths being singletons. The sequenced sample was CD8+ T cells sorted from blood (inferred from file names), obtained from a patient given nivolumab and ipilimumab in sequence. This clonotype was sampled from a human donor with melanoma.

The CDR3 here is CASSLVGAGSYEQYF. The CDR3 coding sequence is TGTGCCAGCAGCTTAGTAGGGGCAGGGTCCTACGAGCAGTACTTC. This chain uses TRBV7-9 with TRBJ2-7; D may be TRBD1 (5 bases). The V end lost 1 base, the J end lost 1 base, and 11 bases lay between the germline ends. CDR1 SEHNR and CDR2 FQNEAQ come from the germline V gene (reference sequence). The CDR3 totals 15 residues. The entire variable domain, with the rest obtained from reference TRBV7-9 and TRBJ2-7, is as follows: DTGVSQNPRHKITKRGQNVTFRCDPISEHNRLYWYRQTLGQGPEFLTYFQNEAQLEKSRLLSDRFSAERPKGSFSTLEIQRTEQGDSAMYLCASSLVGAGSYEQYFGPGTRLTVT.